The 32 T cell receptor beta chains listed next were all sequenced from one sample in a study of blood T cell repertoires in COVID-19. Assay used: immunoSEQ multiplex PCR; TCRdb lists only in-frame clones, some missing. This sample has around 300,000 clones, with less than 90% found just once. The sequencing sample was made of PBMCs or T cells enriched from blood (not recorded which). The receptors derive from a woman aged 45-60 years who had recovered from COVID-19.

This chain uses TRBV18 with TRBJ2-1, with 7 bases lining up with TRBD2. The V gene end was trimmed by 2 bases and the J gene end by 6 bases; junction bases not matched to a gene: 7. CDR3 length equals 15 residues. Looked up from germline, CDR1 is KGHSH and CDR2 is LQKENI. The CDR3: CASSPFPSGSNEQFF. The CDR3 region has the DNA TGTGCCAGCTCACCATTCCCTAGCGGCTCCAATGAGCAGTTCTTC.

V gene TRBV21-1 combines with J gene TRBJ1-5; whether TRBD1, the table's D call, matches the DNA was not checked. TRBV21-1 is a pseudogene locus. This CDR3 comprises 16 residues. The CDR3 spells CASSKDRGQGHQPQHF. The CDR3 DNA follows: TGTGCCAGCAGCAAAGACAGAGGGCAGGGGCATCAGCCCCAGCATTTT.

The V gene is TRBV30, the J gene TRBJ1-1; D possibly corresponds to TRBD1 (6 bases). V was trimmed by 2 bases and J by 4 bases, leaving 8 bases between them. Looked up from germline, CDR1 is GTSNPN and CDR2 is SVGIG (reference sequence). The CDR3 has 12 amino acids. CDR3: CAWSSRGTEAFF. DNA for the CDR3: TGTGCCTGGAGTTCCAGGGGCACTGAAGCTTTCTTT.

CDR3 nucleotide sequence: TGTGCCAGCAGCGCCCCAGCGGGAGCTAGCACAGATACGCAGTATTTT. Protein sequence: CASSAPAGASTDTQYF. This chain uses TRBV9 with TRBJ2-3; 8 bases fit TRBD2. The CDR3 is made up of 16 amino acids. Looked up from germline, CDR1 is SGDLS and CDR2 is YYNGEE. The J segment lost 0 bases and the V segment lost 3 bases, leaving 6 bases of the junction unmatched.

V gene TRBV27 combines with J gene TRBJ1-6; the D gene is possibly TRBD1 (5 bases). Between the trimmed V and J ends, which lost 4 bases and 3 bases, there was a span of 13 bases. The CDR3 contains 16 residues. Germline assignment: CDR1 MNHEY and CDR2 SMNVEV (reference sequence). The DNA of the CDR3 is TGTGCCAGCAGTTCCCCCCTGACAGACTATAATTCACCCCTCCACTTT. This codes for CASSSPLTDYNSPLHF.

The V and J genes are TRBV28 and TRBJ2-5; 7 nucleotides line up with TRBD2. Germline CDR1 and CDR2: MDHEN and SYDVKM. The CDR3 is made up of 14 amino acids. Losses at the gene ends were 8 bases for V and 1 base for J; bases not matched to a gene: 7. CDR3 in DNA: TGTGCCAGCGGGATCGCGGGGGTCCAAGAGACCCAGTACTTC. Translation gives CASGIAGVQETQYF.

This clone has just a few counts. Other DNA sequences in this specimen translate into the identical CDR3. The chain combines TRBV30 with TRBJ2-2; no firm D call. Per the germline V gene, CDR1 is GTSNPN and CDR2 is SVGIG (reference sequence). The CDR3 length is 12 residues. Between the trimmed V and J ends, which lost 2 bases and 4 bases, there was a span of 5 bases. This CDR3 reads CAWSPGTGELFF. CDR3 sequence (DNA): TGTGCCTGGAGTCCGGGCACCGGGGAGCTGTTTTTT. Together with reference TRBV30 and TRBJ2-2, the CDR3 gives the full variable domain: SQTIHQWPATLVQPVGSPLSLECTVEGTSNPNLYWYRQAAGRGLQLLFYSVGIGQISSEVPQNLSASRPQDRQFILSSKKLLLSDSGFYLCAWSPGTGELFFGEGSRLTVL.

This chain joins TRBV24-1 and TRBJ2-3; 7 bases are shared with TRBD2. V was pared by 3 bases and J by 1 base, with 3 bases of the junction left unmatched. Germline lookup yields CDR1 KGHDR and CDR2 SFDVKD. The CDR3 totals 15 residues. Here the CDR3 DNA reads TGTGCCACCAGTGATCCTAGCGGTCGCACAGATACGCAGTATTTT. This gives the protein CATSDPSGRTDTQYF.

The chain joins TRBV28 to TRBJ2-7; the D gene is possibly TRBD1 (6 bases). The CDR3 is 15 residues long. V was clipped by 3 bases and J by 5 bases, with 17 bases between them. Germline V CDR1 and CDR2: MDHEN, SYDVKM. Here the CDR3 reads CASSFPPQGFHEQYF. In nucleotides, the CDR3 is TGTGCCAGCAGTTTCCCACCACAGGGTTTTCACGAGCAGTACTTC.

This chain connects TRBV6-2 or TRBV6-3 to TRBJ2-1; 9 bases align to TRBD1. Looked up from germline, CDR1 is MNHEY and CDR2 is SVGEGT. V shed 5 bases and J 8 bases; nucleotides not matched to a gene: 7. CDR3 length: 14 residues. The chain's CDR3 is CASSGQGLLDEQFF. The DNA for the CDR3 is TGTGCCAGCAGTGGACAGGGGTTGTTAGATGAGCAGTTCTTC.

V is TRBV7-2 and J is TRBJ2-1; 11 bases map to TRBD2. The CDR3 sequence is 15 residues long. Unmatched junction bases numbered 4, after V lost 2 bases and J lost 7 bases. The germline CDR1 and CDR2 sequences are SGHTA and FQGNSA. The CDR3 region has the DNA TGTGCCAGCAGCTTAACTAGCGGGAGTTTGAATGAGCAGTTCTTC. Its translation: CASSLTSGSLNEQFF.

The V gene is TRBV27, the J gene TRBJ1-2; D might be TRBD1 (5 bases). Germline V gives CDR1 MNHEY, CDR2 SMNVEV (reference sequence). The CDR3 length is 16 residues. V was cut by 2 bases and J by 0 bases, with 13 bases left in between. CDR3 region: CASSLSLRGANYGYTF. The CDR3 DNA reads TGTGCCAGCAGTTTAAGCCTCCGGGGGGCTAACTATGGCTACACCTTC.

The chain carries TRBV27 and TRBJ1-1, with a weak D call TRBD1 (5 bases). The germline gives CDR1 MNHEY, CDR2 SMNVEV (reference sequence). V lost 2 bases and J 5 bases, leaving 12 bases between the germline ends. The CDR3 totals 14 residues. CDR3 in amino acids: CASSLRPQGTEAFF. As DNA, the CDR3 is TGTGCCAGCAGTTTACGACCCCAGGGTACTGAAGCTTTCTTT.

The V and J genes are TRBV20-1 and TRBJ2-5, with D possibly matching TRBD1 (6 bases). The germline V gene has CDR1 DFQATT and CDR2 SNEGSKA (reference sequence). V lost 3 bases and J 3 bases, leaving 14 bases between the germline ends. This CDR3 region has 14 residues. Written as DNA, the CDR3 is TGCAGTGCTAGTAAGGCTGGACAGAAAGAGACCCAGTACTTC. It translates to CSASKAGQKETQYF.

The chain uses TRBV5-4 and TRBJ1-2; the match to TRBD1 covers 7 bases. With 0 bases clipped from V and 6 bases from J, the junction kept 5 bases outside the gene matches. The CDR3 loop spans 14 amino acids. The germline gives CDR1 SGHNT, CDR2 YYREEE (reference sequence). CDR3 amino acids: CASSLADRPHGYTF. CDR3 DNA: TGTGCCAGCAGCTTGGCGGACAGGCCCCATGGCTACACCTTC. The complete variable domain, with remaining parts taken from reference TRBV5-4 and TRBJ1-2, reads ETGVTQSPTHLIKTRGQQVTLRCSSQSGHNTVSWYQQALGQGPQFIFQYYREEENGRGNFPPRFSGLQFPNYSSELNVNALELDDSALYLCASSLADRPHGYTFGSGTRLTVV.

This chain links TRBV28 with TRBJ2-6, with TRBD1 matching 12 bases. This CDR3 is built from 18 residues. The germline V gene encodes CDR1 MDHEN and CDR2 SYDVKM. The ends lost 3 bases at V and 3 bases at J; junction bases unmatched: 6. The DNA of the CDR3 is TGTGCCAGCAGTTTTAGTGGGACAGGGGGCGGTGGGGCCAACGTCCTGACTTTC. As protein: CASSFSGTGGGGANVLTF.

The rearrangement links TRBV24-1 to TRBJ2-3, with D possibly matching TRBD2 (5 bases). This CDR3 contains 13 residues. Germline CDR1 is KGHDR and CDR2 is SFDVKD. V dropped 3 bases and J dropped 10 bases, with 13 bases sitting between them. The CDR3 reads CATSDVGLQAQYF. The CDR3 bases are TGTGCCACCAGTGATGTCGGACTCCAAGCGCAGTATTTT.

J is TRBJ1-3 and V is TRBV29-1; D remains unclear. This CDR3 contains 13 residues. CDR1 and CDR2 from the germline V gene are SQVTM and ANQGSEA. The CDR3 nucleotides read TGCAGTGTAAGGAGCAACTCTGGAAACACCATATATTTT. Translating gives CSVRSNSGNTIYF.

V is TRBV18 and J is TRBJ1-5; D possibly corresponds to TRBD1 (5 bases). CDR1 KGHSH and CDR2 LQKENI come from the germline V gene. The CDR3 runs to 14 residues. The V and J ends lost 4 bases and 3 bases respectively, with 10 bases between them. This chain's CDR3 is CASSHGTINQPQHF. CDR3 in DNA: TGTGCCAGCTCACATGGGACTATCAATCAGCCCCAGCATTTT.

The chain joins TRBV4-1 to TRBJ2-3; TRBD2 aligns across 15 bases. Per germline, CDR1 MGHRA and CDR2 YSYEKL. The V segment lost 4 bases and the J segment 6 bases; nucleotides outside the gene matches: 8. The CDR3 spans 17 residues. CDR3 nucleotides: TGCGCCAGCAGCCGTGGACTAGCGGGAGGGCCTGACGATACGCAGTATTTT. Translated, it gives CASSRGLAGGPDDTQYF.

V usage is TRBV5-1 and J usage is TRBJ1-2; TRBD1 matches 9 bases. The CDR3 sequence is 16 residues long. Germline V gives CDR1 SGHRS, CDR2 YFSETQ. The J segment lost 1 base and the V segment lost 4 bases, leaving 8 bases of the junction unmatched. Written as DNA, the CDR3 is TGCGCCAGCAGCCAGGGACAGGGTGTTATTAACTATGGCTACACCTTC. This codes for CASSQGQGVINYGYTF.

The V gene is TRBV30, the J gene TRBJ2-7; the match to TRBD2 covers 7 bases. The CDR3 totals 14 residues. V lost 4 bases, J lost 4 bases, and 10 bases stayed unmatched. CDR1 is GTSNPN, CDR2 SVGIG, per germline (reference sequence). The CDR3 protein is CAWNLVASGYEQYF. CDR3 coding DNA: TGTGCCTGGAATTTAGTGGCTAGCGGATACGAGCAGTACTTC.

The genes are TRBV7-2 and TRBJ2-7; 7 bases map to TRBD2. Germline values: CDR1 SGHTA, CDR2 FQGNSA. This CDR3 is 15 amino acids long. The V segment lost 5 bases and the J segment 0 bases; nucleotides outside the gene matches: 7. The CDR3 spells CASSDSGASSYEQYF. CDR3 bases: TGTGCCAGCAGCGACAGCGGGGCGAGCTCCTACGAGCAGTACTTC.

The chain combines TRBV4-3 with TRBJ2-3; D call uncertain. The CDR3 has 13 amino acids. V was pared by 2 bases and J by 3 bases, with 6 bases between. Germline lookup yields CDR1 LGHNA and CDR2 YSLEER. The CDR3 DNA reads TGCGCCAGCAGCCAACAGGTTACAGATACGCAGTATTTT. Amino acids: CASSQQVTDTQYF.

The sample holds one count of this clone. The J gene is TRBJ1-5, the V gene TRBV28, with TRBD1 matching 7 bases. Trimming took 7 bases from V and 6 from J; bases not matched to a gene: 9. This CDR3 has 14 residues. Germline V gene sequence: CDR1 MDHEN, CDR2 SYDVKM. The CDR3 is CASIETGTGQPQHF. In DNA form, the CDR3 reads TGTGCCAGCATCGAGACAGGGACCGGTCAGCCCCAGCATTTT.

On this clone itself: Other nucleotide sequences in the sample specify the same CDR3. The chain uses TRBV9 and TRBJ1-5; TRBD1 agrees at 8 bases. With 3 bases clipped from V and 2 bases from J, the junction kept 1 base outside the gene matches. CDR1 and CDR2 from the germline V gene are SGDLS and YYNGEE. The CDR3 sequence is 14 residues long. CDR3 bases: TGTGCCAGCAGCGCGACAGGGGGCAATCAGCCCCAGCATTTT. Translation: CASSATGGNQPQHF.

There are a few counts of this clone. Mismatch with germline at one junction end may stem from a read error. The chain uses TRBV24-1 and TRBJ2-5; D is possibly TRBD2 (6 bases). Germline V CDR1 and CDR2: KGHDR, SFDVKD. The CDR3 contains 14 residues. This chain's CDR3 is CATSDFLATEAQYF. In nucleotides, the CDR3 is TGTGCCACCAGTGATTTCCTAGCGACAGAGGCCCAGTACTTC.

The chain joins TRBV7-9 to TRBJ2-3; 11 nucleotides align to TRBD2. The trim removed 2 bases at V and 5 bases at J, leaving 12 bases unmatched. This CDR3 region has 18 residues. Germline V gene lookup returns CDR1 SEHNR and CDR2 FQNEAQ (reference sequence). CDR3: CASSLQSWASGRKDTQYF. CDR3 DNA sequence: TGTGCCAGCAGCTTACAGAGTTGGGCTAGCGGGAGGAAAGATACGCAGTATTTT.

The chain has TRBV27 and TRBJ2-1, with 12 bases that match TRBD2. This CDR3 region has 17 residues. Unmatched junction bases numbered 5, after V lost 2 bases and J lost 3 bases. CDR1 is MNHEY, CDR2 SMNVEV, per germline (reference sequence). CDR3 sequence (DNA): TGTGCCAGCAGTTTACGACTAGCGGGAGCCAACTACAATGAGCAGTTCTTC. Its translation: CASSLRLAGANYNEQFF.

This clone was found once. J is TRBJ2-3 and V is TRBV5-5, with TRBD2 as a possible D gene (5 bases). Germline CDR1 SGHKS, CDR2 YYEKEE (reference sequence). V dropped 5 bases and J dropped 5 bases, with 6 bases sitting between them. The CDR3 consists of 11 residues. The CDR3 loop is CASRGEDTQYF. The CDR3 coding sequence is TGTGCCAGCAGGGGAGAAGATACGCAGTATTTT. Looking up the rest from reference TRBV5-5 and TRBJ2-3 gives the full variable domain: DAGVTQSPTHLIKTRGQQVTLRCSPISGHKSVSWYQQVLGQGPQFIFQYYEKEERGRGNFPDRFSARQFPNYSSELNVNALLLGDSALYLCASRGEDTQYFGPGTRLTVL.

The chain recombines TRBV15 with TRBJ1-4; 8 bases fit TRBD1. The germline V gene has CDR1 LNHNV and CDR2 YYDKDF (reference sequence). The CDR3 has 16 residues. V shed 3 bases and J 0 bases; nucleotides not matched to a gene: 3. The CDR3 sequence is CATSRTGAATNEKLFF. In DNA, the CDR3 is TGTGCCACCAGCAGGACAGGGGCGGCAACTAATGAAAAACTGTTTTTT.

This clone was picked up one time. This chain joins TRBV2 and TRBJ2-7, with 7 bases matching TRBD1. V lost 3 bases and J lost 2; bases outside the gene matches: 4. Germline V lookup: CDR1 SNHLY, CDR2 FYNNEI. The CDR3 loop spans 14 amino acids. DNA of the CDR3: TGTGCCAGCAGTGATCGGGACAGCGCCTACGAGCAGTACTTC. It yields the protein CASSDRDSAYEQYF.